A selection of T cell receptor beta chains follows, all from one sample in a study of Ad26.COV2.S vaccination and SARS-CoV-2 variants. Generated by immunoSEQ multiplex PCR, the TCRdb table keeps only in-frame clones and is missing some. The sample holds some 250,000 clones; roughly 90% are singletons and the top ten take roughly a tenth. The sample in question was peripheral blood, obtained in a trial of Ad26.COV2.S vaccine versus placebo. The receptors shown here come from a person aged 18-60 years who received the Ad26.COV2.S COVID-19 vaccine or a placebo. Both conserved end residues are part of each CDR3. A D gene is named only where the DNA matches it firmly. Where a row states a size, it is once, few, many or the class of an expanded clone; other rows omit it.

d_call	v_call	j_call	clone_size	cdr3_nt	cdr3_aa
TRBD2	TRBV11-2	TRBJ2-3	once	TGTGCCAGCAGCCCTAGCGGGGTAAGCACAGATACGCAGTATTTT	CASSPSGVSTDTQYF
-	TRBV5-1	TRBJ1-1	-	TGCGCCAGCAGCTTGGTCTTACAGGGCCCGAACACTGAAGCTTTCTTT	CASSLVLQGPNTEAFF
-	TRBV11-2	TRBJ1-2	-	TGTGCCAGCAGCCTCCTAGGCCCTACCTCTATCGGGGGCTACACCTTC	CASSLLGPTSIGGYTF
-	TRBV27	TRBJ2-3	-	TGTGCCAGCAGTTTATATAGAGAGGACAGAGGGACCACGCAGTATTTT	CASSLYREDRGTTQYF
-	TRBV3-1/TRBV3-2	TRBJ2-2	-	TGTGCCAGCAGCCCTGCAGGGTTTTTCGGGGAGCTGTTTTTT	CASSPAGFFGELFF
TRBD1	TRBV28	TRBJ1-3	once	TGTGCCAGCAGTCGCACCCGACTAGGGGGCTACTCTGGAAACACCATATATTTT	CASSRTRLGGYSGNTIYF
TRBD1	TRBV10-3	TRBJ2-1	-	TGTGCCATCAGCCTGGGACAGGCATACGGCAATGAGCAGTTCTTC	CAISLGQAYGNEQFF
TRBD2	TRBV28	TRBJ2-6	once	TGTGCCAGCAGTTGGGACCTCGGGGGGAGCCTCCTCCCTGGGGCCAACGTCCTGACTTTC	CASSWDLGGSLLPGANVLTF
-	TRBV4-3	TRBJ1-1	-	TGCGCCAGCAGCCAGGGAAGACAAATGACCGCTGAAGCTTTCTTT	CASSQGRQMTAEAFF
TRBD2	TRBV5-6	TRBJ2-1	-	TGTGCCAGCAGCTTGACGGGAGGAGGCAATGAGCAGTTCTTC	CASSLTGGGNEQFF
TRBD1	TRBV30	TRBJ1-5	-	TGTGCCTGGAGTCCCGGGACAGGGCTTAGCAATCAGCCCCAGCATTTT	CAWSPGTGLSNQPQHF
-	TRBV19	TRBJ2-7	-	TGTGCCAGTAGCGGACCCAGCTACGAGCAGTACTTC	CASSGPSYEQYF
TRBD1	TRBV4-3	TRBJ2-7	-	TGCGCCAGCAGCCGCTCCGGGACAGGGGACTACGAGCAGTACTTC	CASSRSGTGDYEQYF
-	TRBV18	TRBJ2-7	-	TGTGCCAGCTCACGGGGTGGGGTCGAGCAGTACTTC	CASSRGGVEQYF
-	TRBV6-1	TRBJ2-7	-	TGTGCCAGCAGTGAAGTGTCAGGCTACGAGCAGTACTTC	CASSEVSGYEQYF
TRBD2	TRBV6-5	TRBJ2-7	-	TGTGCCAGCAGTTACGCCGGGACTAGCGAGTACGAGCAGTACTTC	CASSYAGTSEYEQYF
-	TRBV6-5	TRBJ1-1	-	TGTGCCAGCAGCTACAACCCCGTCATGAACACTGAAGCTTTCTTT	CASSYNPVMNTEAFF
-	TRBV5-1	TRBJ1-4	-	TGCGCCAGCAGCTTCGAGTTAAATGAAAAACTGTTTTTT	CASSFELNEKLFF
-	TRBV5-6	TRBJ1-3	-	TGTGCCAGCAGCTTCGCCTGGGGGGCTGGAAACACCATATATTTT	CASSFAWGAGNTIYF
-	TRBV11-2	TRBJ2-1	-	TGTGCCAGCAACCTAGGGGGTAGCGGACGGAATGAGCAGTTCTTC	CASNLGGSGRNEQFF
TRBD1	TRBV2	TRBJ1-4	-	TGTGCCAGCAGAAGGGACAGGGGCTTTACTAATGAAAAACTGTTTTTT	CASRRDRGFTNEKLFF
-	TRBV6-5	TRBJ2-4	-	TGTGCCAGCAGTTCAGGGACACGTCTAGCCAAAAACATTCAGTACTTC	CASSSGTRLAKNIQYF
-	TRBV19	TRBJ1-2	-	TGTGCCAGTAGGGGACCCTTGGGCCGGGGTGGCTACACCTTC	CASRGPLGRGGYTF
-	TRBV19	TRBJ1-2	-	TGTGCCAGTAGTATAGCCGGCTATGGCTACACCTTC	CASSIAGYGYTF
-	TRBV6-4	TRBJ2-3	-	TGTGCCAGCAGTGAGGGGGGGGCTAGCACAGATACGCAGTATTTT	CASSEGGASTDTQYF
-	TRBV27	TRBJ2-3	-	TGTGCCAGCAGATTCCGCGGGCCCGGTACGCAGTATTTT	CASRFRGPGTQYF
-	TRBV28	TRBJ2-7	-	TGTGCCAGCAGCCCTAAGGGACGCAACTACGAGCAGTACTTC	CASSPKGRNYEQYF
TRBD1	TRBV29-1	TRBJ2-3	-	TGCAGCGTTGACTGGGGACAGGGCGGCACAGATACGCAGTATTTT	CSVDWGQGGTDTQYF
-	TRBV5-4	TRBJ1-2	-	TGTGCCAGCAGCTTGTGGGTTAACTATGGCTACACCTTC	CASSLWVNYGYTF
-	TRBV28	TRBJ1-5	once	TGTGCCAGTCGGGAGTATAGCAATCAGCCCCAGCATTTT	CASREYSNQPQHF
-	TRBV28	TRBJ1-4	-	TGTGCCAGCAGTTTGGGGCTCGGAGAAAAACTGTTTTTT	CASSLGLGEKLFF
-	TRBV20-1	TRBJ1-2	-	TGCAGTGCTTTAGCTGGCTACACCTTC	CSALAGYTF
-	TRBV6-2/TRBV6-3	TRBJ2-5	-	TGTGCCAGCAGTCCCTCCGGGTCGGGGGAGACCCAGTACTTC	CASSPSGSGETQYF
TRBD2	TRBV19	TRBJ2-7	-	TGTGCCAGTAGTATCACTAGCGGGTTTCTCTACGAGCAGTACTTC	CASSITSGFLYEQYF
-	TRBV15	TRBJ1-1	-	TGTGCCACCAGCAGAGTCCTGGGCAGGGGAGGCACTGAAGCTTTCTTT	CATSRVLGRGGTEAFF
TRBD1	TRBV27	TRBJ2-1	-	TGTGCCAGCACCGGACAGGGTTGGAGTGAGCAGTTCTTC	CASTGQGWSEQFF
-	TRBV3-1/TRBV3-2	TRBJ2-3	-	TGTGCCAGCAGCCAGTGGGAAGGTAGCACAGATACGCAGTATTTT	CASSQWEGSTDTQYF
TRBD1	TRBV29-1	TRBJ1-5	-	TGCAGCGTTGGTGAAGGGGGCCGTCAGCCCCAGCATTTT	CSVGEGGRQPQHF